This is a list of T cell receptor beta chains from one sample in a study of OX40 agonist ivuxolimab in advanced cancers. Some clones are missing from TCRdb's copy, which holds only in-frame ones; the method was immunoSEQ multiplex PCR. Of nearly 85,000 clones detected, approximately 86% appear once; the ten largest clones hold roughly 2%. The sample consisted of CD4+ or CD8+ T cells sorted from blood, taken in a trial of the OX40 agonist ivuxolimab. The receptor source for this set is an adult with an advanced solid tumor such as melanoma, head and neck, liver or kidney cancer. Each CDR3 is given without its conserved first and last residue.

j_gene: TRBJ2-7
v_gene: TRBV6-5
CDR3aa: ASRGLGEQY

j_gene: TRBJ2-3
v_gene: TRBV7-2
CDR3aa: ASSLEWDRASDTQY

j_gene: TRBJ2-3
v_gene: TRBV5-1
CDR3aa: ASSLIGGGDTQY

j_gene: TRBJ2-1
v_gene: TRBV6-4
CDR3aa: ASSDYRASSYNEQF

j_gene: TRBJ1-1
v_gene: TRBV30
CDR3aa: ACNRAHTEAF

j_gene: TRBJ1-2
v_gene: TRBV28
CDR3aa: ASRLSSGRSGYGYT

j_gene: TRBJ2-7
v_gene: TRBV5-4
CDR3aa: ASTGTGSSYEQY

j_gene: TRBJ1-4
v_gene: TRBV29-1
CDR3aa: SACVSGGEKLF

j_gene: TRBJ2-5
v_gene: TRBV29-1
CDR3aa: SVEGLAGRQETQY

j_gene: TRBJ2-7
v_gene: TRBV2
CDR3aa: ASSLSGGGVYEQY

j_gene: TRBJ2-7
v_gene: TRBV5-1
CDR3aa: ASSLWQGAGEQY

j_gene: TRBJ1-5
v_gene: TRBV2
CDR3aa: ASSLTGGNQPQH

j_gene: TRBJ1-1
v_gene: TRBV27
CDR3aa: ASSLIMNTEAF

j_gene: TRBJ1-5
v_gene: TRBV18
CDR3aa: ASSVFRGSNQPQH

j_gene: TRBJ2-5
v_gene: TRBV19
CDR3aa: ASREAGQETQY

j_gene: TRBJ2-5
v_gene: TRBV29-1
CDR3aa: SVEGWTVQETQY

j_gene: TRBJ1-6
v_gene: TRBV30
CDR3aa: ALIEVAVYNSPLH

j_gene: TRBJ2-3
v_gene: TRBV5-1
CDR3aa: ASSWGGSTDTQY

j_gene: TRBJ1-2
v_gene: TRBV7-8
CDR3aa: ASSLGGGKAYGYT

j_gene: TRBJ2-5
v_gene: TRBV7-3
CDR3aa: ASSLRTSGGSYQETQY

j_gene: TRBJ2-4
v_gene: TRBV30
CDR3aa: AWSAGPLDKNIQY

j_gene: TRBJ1-5
v_gene: TRBV6-7
CDR3aa: ASRGPNRGQATDSNQPQH

j_gene: TRBJ1-6
v_gene: TRBV28
CDR3aa: ASRPGQYNSPLH

j_gene: TRBJ1-2
v_gene: TRBV14
CDR3aa: ASSRGLSYGYT

j_gene: TRBJ1-6
v_gene: TRBV9
CDR3aa: TSSSGLYNSPLH

j_gene: TRBJ1-2
v_gene: TRBV28
CDR3aa: ASSGDRAYGYT

j_gene: TRBJ2-3
v_gene: TRBV7-2
CDR3aa: ASRDTDTQY

j_gene: TRBJ1-1
v_gene: TRBV5-1
CDR3aa: ASSLGTGGGLMSTEAF

j_gene: TRBJ1-3
v_gene: TRBV7-6
CDR3aa: ASSPRGGGSSGNTIY

j_gene: TRBJ1-2
v_gene: TRBV5-1
CDR3aa: ASSLAVGDYGYT

j_gene: TRBJ2-7
v_gene: TRBV6-1
CDR3aa: ASSAYVTGRLAYEQY

j_gene: TRBJ1-6
v_gene: TRBV28
CDR3aa: ASRNRGENSPLH

j_gene: TRBJ2-2
v_gene: TRBV18
CDR3aa: ASSPQGLATNTGELF

j_gene: TRBJ2-7
v_gene: TRBV11-2
CDR3aa: ASSLRDFGKQY

j_gene: TRBJ1-3
v_gene: TRBV2
CDR3aa: ASFKGGGNTIY

j_gene: TRBJ1-4
v_gene: TRBV5-1
CDR3aa: ASRGTPDSHNEKLF

j_gene: TRBJ1-5
v_gene: TRBV5-3
CDR3aa: ARSLGVRRGQNQPQH

j_gene: TRBJ2-7
v_gene: TRBV2
CDR3aa: ASTPSGTASYEQY

j_gene: TRBJ2-7
v_gene: TRBV18
CDR3aa: ASSPGQGGVLEQY

j_gene: TRBJ2-7
v_gene: TRBV29-1
CDR3aa: SVPINYEQY

j_gene: TRBJ1-2
v_gene: TRBV29-1
CDR3aa: SVQTPGNYGYT

j_gene: TRBJ1-5
v_gene: TRBV7-2
CDR3aa: ASSAIGWVGNQPQH

j_gene: TRBJ2-2
v_gene: TRBV7-2
CDR3aa: ASSWAGNTGELF

j_gene: TRBJ2-7
v_gene: TRBV6-5
CDR3aa: ASSPPGRVYEQY

j_gene: TRBJ1-6
v_gene: TRBV19
CDR3aa: ASSMLGEAPLH

j_gene: TRBJ2-2
v_gene: TRBV29-1
CDR3aa: SVGRLAAGELF

j_gene: TRBJ1-2
v_gene: TRBV9
CDR3aa: ASSYRTDGYT

j_gene: TRBJ1-2
v_gene: TRBV6-1
CDR3aa: ASSENWAGGLYGYT

j_gene: TRBJ2-3
v_gene: TRBV30
CDR3aa: AWSGGQATTDTQY

j_gene: TRBJ2-7
v_gene: TRBV7-6
CDR3aa: ASSLVGGGEQY

j_gene: TRBJ2-7
v_gene: TRBV2
CDR3aa: ASTIPGISYEQY

j_gene: TRBJ1-3
v_gene: TRBV7-6
CDR3aa: ASSPRPGQGFGNTIY

j_gene: TRBJ2-7
v_gene: TRBV6-5
CDR3aa: ASSPWRDEQY

j_gene: TRBJ2-6
v_gene: TRBV5-1
CDR3aa: ASRTDSSGANVLT

j_gene: TRBJ1-2
v_gene: TRBV27
CDR3aa: ASSLLAGGYGYT